This T cell receptor beta chain was obtained from a study of metastatic and nonmetastatic thyroid tumors. For the study at large: The study looked at repertoires side by side in blood and in tumor or nodule tissue from malignant and benign thyroid patients.

Overall study findings and caveats: Patients with malignant thyroid tumors reportedly had significantly higher TCR beta diversity than those with benign nodules, in blood and tumor.

Authors' data handling: It was from CDR3 differences across clinicopathological groups that a distant-metastasis classifier for papillary thyroid cancer was built. With MiXCR, TCRdb called clones anew from the PCR reads. TCRdb's processing, not the authors', yielded these V and J calls. This table has approximately 30,000 clones, about a sixth appearing once. The germline V and J ends were trimmed by 2 bases and 1 base, with 9 bases remaining between them. The CDR3 runs to 14 residues. Germline assignment: CDR1 MNHEY and CDR2 SMNVEV (reference sequence). The table lists this clone with many counts. Its antigen is as yet unknown. Patients underwent thyroid surgery, and none had received any treatment before it.

Sequenced input: blood. This sequence joins TRBV27 and TRBJ2-7; D not resolved. The receptor was isolated from a female donor with papillary thyroid cancer or a benign thyroid nodule (not recorded which). Some clones in this sample may be carry-over from other donors' samples. The CDR3 protein is CASSLSDGSYEQYF. CDR3 nucleotide sequence: TGTGCCAGCAGTTTAAGTGACGGATCCTACGAGCAGTACTTC.